This T cell receptor beta chain originates from a study of control samples from healthy donors and cancer patients. The assay was immunoSEQ multiplex PCR, and TCRdb's table has in-frame clones only and misses some. The sample comprises some 130,000 clones, 75% to 95% of which are singletons, and 2% to 2.5% rests with the top ten. The germline gives CDR1 KGHDR, CDR2 SFDVKD. Trimming took 0 bases from V and 11 from J, leaving 15 bases between them. This CDR3 spans 15 amino acids. Sequencing used blood. The chain employs TRBV24-1 and TRBJ2-2; D may correspond to TRBD1 or TRBD2 (5 bases each). The TCR sequence derives from a man aged 18 to 35 in good health. CDR3 sequence: CATSDLPSGGPELFF. The DNA of the CDR3 is TGTGCCACCAGTGATTTGCCTTCTGGGGGACCCGAGCTGTTTTTT.